Following are 27 T cell receptor beta chains from one sample sequenced in a study of cytomegalovirus exposure and HLA in healthy donors. The primer mix had 60 Vbeta and 13 Jbeta primers. Sequencing was performed with immunoSEQ multiplex PCR; in TCRdb, only in-frame clones are kept and a portion is missing. This table has about 180,000 clones, around 80% appearing once. What was sequenced was PBMCs. These receptors originate from a woman aged 45-59 years in good health and CMV-seropositive.

V is TRBV7-3 and J is TRBJ1-1; D unresolved. Trimming removed 4 bases at V and 3 bases at J, with 9 bases between. Germline lookup yields CDR1 SGHTA and CDR2 FQGTGA. The CDR3 is made up of 13 amino acids. CDR3 coding DNA: TGTGCCAGCAGCTCCCAAAGCGACACTGAAGCTTTCTTT. It specifies CASSSQSDTEAFF.

The rearrangement links TRBV15 to TRBJ2-5, with 8 nucleotides matching TRBD1. Germline-derived CDR1 and CDR2 are LNHNV and YYDKDF (reference sequence). The CDR3 runs to 15 residues. Unmatched junction bases numbered 10, after V lost 5 bases and J lost 5 bases. The CDR3: CATSSRTGLRETQYF. The CDR3 DNA reads TGTGCCACCAGCTCCCGGACAGGGCTGAGGGAGACCCAGTACTTC.

The chain is built from TRBV4-1 and TRBJ2-1, with a weak D call TRBD1 (6 bases). This CDR3 spans 14 amino acids. Germline V gene lookup returns CDR1 MGHRA and CDR2 YSYEKL. Trimming removed 8 bases from V and 4 bases from J, with 15 bases in between. The CDR3 DNA reads as TGCGCCAGCTCTCGGGCCCAGGGGTACAATGAGCAGTTCTTC. Protein sequence: CASSRAQGYNEQFF.

The chain combines TRBV19 with TRBJ1-2, with D possibly TRBD1 on 5 matching bases. V dropped 3 bases and J dropped 7 bases, with 15 bases sitting between them. The CDR3 has 14 residues. Germline assignment: CDR1 LNHDA and CDR2 SQIVND (reference sequence). The CDR3 nucleotides are TGTGCCAGTAGTATTCGTCTGCTTCAGGGTGGCTACACCTTC. It translates to CASSIRLLQGGYTF.

The V and J genes are TRBV25-1 and TRBJ2-1; D gene unclear. The CDR3 spans 15 residues. Germline CDR1 and CDR2: MGHDK and SYGVNS. The V end lost 1 base, the J end lost 5 bases, and 12 bases lay between the germline ends. As DNA, the CDR3 is TGTGCCAGCAGTGAATTGGGCGCAGGCGACAATGAGCAGTTCTTC. This codes for CASSELGAGDNEQFF.

The V and J genes are TRBV5-1 and TRBJ2-1, with TRBD1 matching 10 bases. CDR3 length: 16 amino acids. The J segment lost 8 bases and the V segment lost 3 bases, leaving 11 bases of the junction unmatched. Germline V lookup: CDR1 SGHRS, CDR2 YFSETQ. This CDR3 reads CASSSPYGTGEHEQFF. The CDR3 bases are TGCGCCAGCAGCTCCCCCTATGGGACAGGGGAACATGAGCAGTTCTTC.

The gene calls are TRBV18 and TRBJ1-5, with 10 bases matching TRBD1. The ends lost 4 bases at V and 6 bases at J; junction bases unmatched: 9. The germline V gene encodes CDR1 KGHSH and CDR2 LQKENI. The CDR3 has 16 residues. CDR3 sequence: CASSLAGTGERQPQHF. CDR3 nucleotide sequence: TGTGCCAGCTCACTAGCCGGGACAGGGGAGCGTCAGCCCCAGCATTTT.

The chain is built from TRBV4-2 and TRBJ1-2; D unclear. The CDR3 runs to 15 residues. V was clipped by 0 bases and J by 3 bases, with 11 bases between them. Germline V lookup: CDR1 LGHNA, CDR2 YNFKEQ. The CDR3 nucleotides are TGTGCCAGCAGCCAAGATACCGCTACCTACTATGGCTACACCTTC. Amino acids: CASSQDTATYYGYTF.

The rearrangement links TRBV5-1 to TRBJ1-2; D is uncertain. Trimming shortened V by 3 bases and J by 5 bases, and 14 bases separated the two germline ends. This CDR3 region has 14 residues. CDR1 and CDR2 from the germline V gene are SGHRS and YFSETQ. CDR3 loop: CASSWEDRTYGYTF. The CDR3 DNA sequence: TGCGCCAGCAGCTGGGAGGACCGGACTTATGGCTACACCTTC.

The count of this clone is one. CDR3 in amino acids: CASSLDHKNTEAFF. CDR3 DNA: TGCGCCAGCAGCTTGGATCACAAGAACACTGAAGCTTTCTTT. This chain connects TRBV5-1 to TRBJ1-1; D is ambiguous. The CDR3 consists of 14 residues. From germline, CDR1 is SGHRS and CDR2 YFSETQ. V was clipped by 0 bases and J by 1 base, with 7 bases between them.

V is TRBV12-2 and J is TRBJ2-7; the table calls TRBD1, which could not be checked here. TRBV12-2 is recorded as a pseudogene. This CDR3 is 12 amino acids long. CDR3 in amino acids: CASRAGLCEQYF. The CDR3 bases are TGTGCAAGTCGCGCAGGTCTGTGCGAGCAGTACTTC.

This chain links TRBV28 with TRBJ2-7; 12 nucleotides align to TRBD1. The CDR3 runs 14 residues. CDR1 and CDR2 from the germline V gene are MDHEN and SYDVKM. With V trimmed by 6 bases and J by 6 bases, 6 bases remained unmatched. The CDR3 sequence is CASRTGTGGFEQYF. The CDR3 DNA reads TGTGCCAGCAGAACCGGGACAGGGGGCTTCGAGCAGTACTTC.

The chain combines TRBV11-3 with TRBJ2-5, with D possibly matching TRBD2 (5 bases). Trimming shortened V by 5 bases and J by 5 bases, and 12 bases separated the two germline ends. This CDR3 spans 13 amino acids. Germline CDR1 SGHNT, CDR2 YENEEA. This chain's CDR3 is CASSPLGEETQYF. The DNA for the CDR3 is TGTGCCAGCAGCCCCCTCGGGGAGGAGACCCAGTACTTC.

The chain combines TRBV9 with TRBJ1-1; no clear D gene. Germline CDR1 and CDR2: SGDLS and YYNGEE. V shed 4 bases and J shed 3 bases, with 10 bases lying between them. CDR3 length: 13 residues. DNA for the CDR3: TGTGCCAGCAGCTCGGGAGGGCACACTGAAGCTTTCTTT. This translates into CASSSGGHTEAFF.

The chain combines TRBV4-3 with TRBJ1-6; TRBD1 is a possible D gene (5 bases). The CDR3 consists of 15 residues. V was clipped by 0 bases and J by 7 bases, with 10 bases between them. CDR1 is LGHNA, CDR2 YSLEER, per germline. The CDR3 region is CASSQEGSGNSPLHF. The CDR3 nucleotides are TGCGCCAGCAGCCAAGAGGGCTCAGGGAATTCACCCCTCCACTTT.

The rearrangement links TRBV5-4 to TRBJ2-3; TRBD2 agrees at 9 bases. Germline values: CDR1 SGHNT, CDR2 YYREEE (reference sequence). This CDR3 is built from 16 residues. V lost 6 bases to trimming and J lost 6 bases; unmatched junction nucleotides: 14. The CDR3: CASTALVSGGSDTQYF. For the CDR3, the DNA is TGTGCCAGCACCGCGCTTGTTAGCGGGGGTAGCGATACGCAGTATTTT.

The chain recombines TRBV7-8 with TRBJ2-7, with a weak D call TRBD1 (6 bases). V lost 5 bases to trimming and J lost 0 bases, with 11 bases between them. The germline V gene encodes CDR1 SGHVS and CDR2 FQNEAQ. This CDR3 is 14 amino acids long. This CDR3 is CASSGGPNSYEQYF. CDR3 in DNA: TGTGCCAGCAGCGGGGGCCCCAACTCCTACGAGCAGTACTTC.

The V call is TRBV11-2, the J call TRBJ2-2; 9 nucleotides align to TRBD2. This CDR3 spans 17 amino acids. Per the germline V gene, CDR1 is SGHAT and CDR2 is FQNNGV. The trim removed 2 bases at V and 8 bases at J, leaving 12 bases unmatched. The CDR3 DNA sequence: TGTGCCAGCAGCTTAACGGTGGCGGGAGGGCCAGCGGGGGAGCTGTTTTTT. Encoded protein: CASSLTVAGGPAGELFF.

The rearrangement uses TRBV27 and TRBJ1-2; TRBD1 is a possible D gene (5 bases). This CDR3 is 14 amino acids long. The V end lost 5 bases, the J end lost 4 bases, and 14 bases lay between the germline ends. Per germline, CDR1 MNHEY and CDR2 SMNVEV (reference sequence). The CDR3 loop reads CASSRGGIPYGYTF. The DNA of the CDR3 is TGTGCCAGCAGTAGGGGCGGCATCCCCTATGGCTACACCTTC.

The DNA for the CDR3 is TGTGCCAGCACCCACGACGGGGTGCAGTATTTT. Amino acid sequence: CASTHDGVQYF. The rearrangement joins TRBV28 to TRBJ2-3, with D possibly being TRBD2 (5 bases). The ends were cut back, 7 bases at V and 11 bases at J, with 13 bases in the middle. CDR1 and CDR2 (germline): MDHEN, SYDVKM. CDR3 size: 11 residues.

The rearrangement joins TRBV4-3 to TRBJ1-4; 11 bases are a match to TRBD1. The CDR3 is 15 amino acids. Germline V gives CDR1 LGHNA, CDR2 YSLEER. The V gene end was trimmed by 1 base and the J gene end by 8 bases; junction bases not matched to a gene: 3. CDR3 region: CASSQADRGLEKLFF. In DNA, the CDR3 is TGCGCCAGCAGCCAAGCGGACAGGGGGCTCGAAAAACTGTTTTTT.

CDR3 DNA sequence: TGTGCCTGGAGTGTGCGGGACTGGACTGAAGCTTTCTTT. Protein: CAWSVRDWTEAFF. This chain links TRBV30 with TRBJ1-1; D may be TRBD1 (5 bases). This CDR3 contains 13 residues. V was shortened by 0 bases and J by 5 bases, with 10 bases between the two germline ends. Germline CDR1 reads GTSNPN; CDR2 reads SVGIG (reference sequence).

The gene calls are TRBV27 and TRBJ1-4; 7 bases line up with TRBD1. The length of the CDR3 is 14 residues. CDR1 MNHEY and CDR2 SMNVEV come from the germline V gene (reference sequence). V gave up 2 bases and J gave up 7 bases; unmatched junction bases: 4. CDR3 nucleotide sequence: TGTGCCAGCAGTTTAGTGGGACAGAGTGAAAAACTGTTTTTT. As protein: CASSLVGQSEKLFF.

V usage is TRBV27 and J usage is TRBJ1-2; D not certain. Germline-derived CDR1 and CDR2 are MNHEY and SMNVEV (reference sequence). This CDR3 contains 14 residues. V lost 5 bases, J lost 4 bases, and 14 bases lay in between. The CDR3, as DNA: TGTGCCAGCAGTACCCTGGGTCGGGGCTATGGCTACACCTTC. Residues: CASSTLGRGYGYTF.

The chain combines TRBV30 with TRBJ2-1; no clear D. CDR1 is GTSNPN and CDR2 is SVGIG in the germline V gene (reference sequence). V was shortened by 6 bases and J by 3 bases, with 6 bases between the two germline ends. This CDR3 region has 11 residues. The CDR3 DNA reads TGTGCCTGCAGGATCTACAATGAGCAGTTCTTC. Translating gives CACRIYNEQFF. Full variable domain (missing parts from reference TRBV30 and TRBJ2-1): SQTIHQWPATLVQPVGSPLSLECTVEGTSNPNLYWYRQAAGRGLQLLFYSVGIGQISSEVPQNLSASRPQDRQFILSSKKLLLSDSGFYLCACRIYNEQFFGPGTRLTVL.

The chain joins TRBV2 to TRBJ2-7, with D tentatively TRBD1 (6 bases). The length of the CDR3 is 15 residues. With 5 bases removed from V and 6 bases from J, the gap between germline ends came to 20 bases. Germline V gives CDR1 SNHLY, CDR2 FYNNEI. CDR3 in amino acids: CASSRQEAGRGEQYF. The CDR3 coding sequence is TGTGCCAGCAGTCGACAGGAAGCCGGACGGGGCGAGCAGTACTTC.

V and J are TRBV7-2 and TRBJ2-7, with TRBD2 matching over 9 bases. J lost 5 bases, V lost 7 bases, and 9 bases had no gene match. The CDR3 is 14 amino acids. In germline, CDR1 is SGHTA, CDR2 FQGNSA. For the CDR3, the DNA is TGTGCCAGCATGGGCGGGAGGGCGAAAGACGAGCAGTACTTC. Translating gives CASMGGRAKDEQYF.